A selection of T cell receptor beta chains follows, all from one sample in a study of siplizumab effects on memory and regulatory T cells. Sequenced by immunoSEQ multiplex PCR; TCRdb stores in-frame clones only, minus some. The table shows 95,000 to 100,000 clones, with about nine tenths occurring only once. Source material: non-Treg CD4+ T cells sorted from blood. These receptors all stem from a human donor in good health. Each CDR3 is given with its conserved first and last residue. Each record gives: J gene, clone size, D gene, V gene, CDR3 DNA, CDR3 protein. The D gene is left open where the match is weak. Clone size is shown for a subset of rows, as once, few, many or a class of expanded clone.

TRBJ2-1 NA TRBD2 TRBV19 TGTGCCAGTAGTATACTAGCGGGTGAGCAGTTCTTC CASSILAGEQFF
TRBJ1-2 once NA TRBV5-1 TGCGCCAGCAATCGGGGCGGTTCTAACTATGGCTACACCTTC CASNRGGSNYGYTF
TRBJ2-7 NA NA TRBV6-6 TGTGCCAGCAGTTCCCTCAACTCCTACGAGCAGTACTTC CASSSLNSYEQYF
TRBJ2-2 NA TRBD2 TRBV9 TGTGCCAGCAGCGGCAGAGCACTAGCGGACAACACCGGGGAGCTGTTTTTT CASSGRALADNTGELFF
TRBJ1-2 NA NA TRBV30 TGTGCCTGGAGTGTACCGCCCCGGGGAGGGGGAAACTATGGCTACACCTTC CAWSVPPRGGGNYGYTF
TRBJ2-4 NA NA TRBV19 TGTGCCAGTAGTATCGGGCTCGGCAGGTTCAATGGAGCCAAAAACATTCAGTACTTC CASSIGLGRFNGAKNIQYF
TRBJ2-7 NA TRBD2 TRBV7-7 TGTGCTAGCAGCGAGGGATTAGCGGGGATTCACGAGCAGTACTTC CASSEGLAGIHEQYF
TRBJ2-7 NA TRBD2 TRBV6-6 TGTGCCAGCAGGGTGATCCTAGCGGGAGTGGGAGAGCAGTACTTC CASRVILAGVGEQYF
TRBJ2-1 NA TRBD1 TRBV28 TGTGCCAGCAGGCCGGACAGGGGGTTCTCCTACAATGAGCAGTTCTTC CASRPDRGFSYNEQFF
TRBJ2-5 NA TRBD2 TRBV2 TGTGCCAGCAGTGCCGCTAGCGGGATCCAAGAGACCCAGTACTTC CASSAASGIQETQYF
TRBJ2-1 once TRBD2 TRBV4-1 TGCGCCAGCAGCCAACCGGGGGGGAGCTCCTACAATGAGCAGTTCTTC CASSQPGGSSYNEQFF
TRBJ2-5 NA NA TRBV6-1 TGTGCCAGCAGGCCATTGTGGGGGGACCAAGAGACCCAGTACTTC CASRPLWGDQETQYF
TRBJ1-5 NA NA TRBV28 TGTGCCAGCAGGGGGGGTGAATCCTGGGGTCAGCCCCAGCATTTT CASRGGESWGQPQHF
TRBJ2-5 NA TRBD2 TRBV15 TGTGCCACCAAGCGGGAGGGACGGAATGACCAGTACTTC CATKREGRNDQYF
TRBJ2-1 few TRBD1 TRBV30 TGTGCCTGGAGTGTACCTACAGGGGGATTTGAGGAGCAGTTCTTC CAWSVPTGGFEEQFF
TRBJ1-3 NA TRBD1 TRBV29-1 TGCAGCGTTGGACAGGGTACCTCTGGAAACACCATATATTTT CSVGQGTSGNTIYF
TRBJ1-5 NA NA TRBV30 TGTGCCTGGAGCCGTGACGCACGCAGGCCCCAGCATTTT CAWSRDARRPQHF
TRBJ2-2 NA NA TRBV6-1 TGTGCCAGCAGTAATGTGCAGGGGTGGTCCGGGGAGCTGTTTTTT CASSNVQGWSGELFF
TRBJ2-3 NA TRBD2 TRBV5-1 TGCGCCAGCAGCTTGCTAGCGGGAGTGGATACGCAGTATTTT CASSLLAGVDTQYF
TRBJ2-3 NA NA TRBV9 TGTGCCAGCAGCGTAGCTACAAGGACGGCCTCTAGCACAGATACGCAGTATTTT CASSVATRTASSTDTQYF
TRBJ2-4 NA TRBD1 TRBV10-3 TGTGCCATCAGTGAGTCCTTTCTGACGGGACAGACTCTAGCCAAAAACATTCAGTACTTC CAISESFLTGQTLAKNIQYF
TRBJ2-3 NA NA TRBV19 TGTGCCAGTAGTATTCTAGGGGCAGATACGCAGTATTTT CASSILGADTQYF
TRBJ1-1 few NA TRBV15 TGTGCCACCAGCATGATGGTGGAAAGGGCTGAAGCTTTCTTT CATSMMVERAEAFF
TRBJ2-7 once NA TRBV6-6 TGTGCCAGCAGCCTGGGACCCGCAGGCCACGAGCAGTACTTC CASSLGPAGHEQYF
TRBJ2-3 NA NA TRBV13 TGTGCCAGCAGCCCCTTTGATACGCAGTATTTT CASSPFDTQYF
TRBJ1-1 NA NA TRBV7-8 TGTGCCAGCAGCTTAGCTAGAGTCCCCCCGGGGAACACTGAAGCTTTCTTT CASSLARVPPGNTEAFF
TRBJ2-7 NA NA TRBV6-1 TGTGCCGGGTCCCTGGCAGGGACCTCCTACGAGCAGTACTTC CAGSLAGTSYEQYF
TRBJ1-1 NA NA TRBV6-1 TGTGCCAGCGTACCACCGGGTAGAACTGAAGCTTTCTTT CASVPPGRTEAFF
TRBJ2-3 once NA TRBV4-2 TGTGCCAGCAGCCAAGAGGGCGGCCCCTGGAGCACAGATACGCAGTATTTT CASSQEGGPWSTDTQYF
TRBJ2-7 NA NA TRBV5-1 TGCGCCAGCAGCTTGAAATTCTCGACAGGCGCTTCCTACGAGCAGTACTTC CASSLKFSTGASYEQYF
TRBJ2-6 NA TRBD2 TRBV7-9 TGTGCGTCCCCCCCTAGCGGGAATTCTGGGGCCAACGTCCTGACTTTC CASPPSGNSGANVLTF
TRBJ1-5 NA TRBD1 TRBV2 TGTGCCAGCAGCGGACAGGGGTCAGCAAGCAATCAGCCCCAGCATTTT CASSGQGSASNQPQHF
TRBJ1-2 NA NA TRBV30 TGTGCCTGGAGCGGTGCTGGCTACACCTTC CAWSGAGYTF
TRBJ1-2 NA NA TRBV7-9 TGTGCCAGCAGCTTAACCCTGGGCCGTGCTAACTATGGCTACACCTTC CASSLTLGRANYGYTF
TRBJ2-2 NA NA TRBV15 TGTGCCACCAGCCCTACAGTCGGGGAGCTGTTTTTT CATSPTVGELFF
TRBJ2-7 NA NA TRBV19 TGTGCCAGTAGTACAATTCTAGCAGGCGGACTCGAGCAGTACTTC CASSTILAGGLEQYF
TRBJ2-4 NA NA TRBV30 TGTGCCTGGAGGGGCTTCCTAGCCAAAAACATTCAGTACTTC CAWRGFLAKNIQYF
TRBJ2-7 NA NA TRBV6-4 TGTGCCAGCAGGATCGATAGGAAGATTTCCTACGAGCAGTACTTC CASRIDRKISYEQYF
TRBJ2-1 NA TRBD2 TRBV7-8 TGTGCCAGCAGCTTAAGAGGGACTAGCGGCGTTGAAGAGCAGTTCTTC CASSLRGTSGVEEQFF
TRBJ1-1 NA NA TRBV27 TGTGCCAGCAGTCCGGGATGGGGGAACACTGAAGCTTTCTTT CASSPGWGNTEAFF
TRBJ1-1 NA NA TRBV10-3 TGTGCCATCATGGGTAACACTGAAGCTTTCTTT CAIMGNTEAFF
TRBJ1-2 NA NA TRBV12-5 TGTGCTAGTGGCGCCGGGCCAGGCTATGGCTACACCTTC CASGAGPGYGYTF
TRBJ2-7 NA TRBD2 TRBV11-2 TGTGCCAGCAGCCTTAGCGGGAGTTACGAGCAGTACTTC CASSLSGSYEQYF
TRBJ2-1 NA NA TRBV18 TGTGCCAGCTCACCCGGGCCTCGGAAGCAGTTCTTC CASSPGPRKQFF
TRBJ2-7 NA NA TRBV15 TGTGCCACCAGCAGAGAGGGCTACGAGCAGTACTTC CATSREGYEQYF
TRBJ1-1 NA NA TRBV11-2 TGTGCCAGCAGCTTAGTAGTGGCGAACACTGAAGCTTTCTTT CASSLVVANTEAFF